This entry lists 12 T cell receptor beta chains sequenced from one sample in a study of blood T cells in healthy people across ages. Sample-barcoded 5' priming and a J-beta primer mix drove a second PCR of about 7 to 11 cycles. Each CDR3 protein is one row after TCRdb ran MiXCR on the 5' RACE reads. This repertoire shows about 780,000 distinct CDR3 sequences, about 42% found once; its top ten account for about a sixth. Sequencing was carried out using blood. Receptor source: a man older than 75 in good health.

V is TRBV7-9 and J is TRBJ2-5, with 9 bases lining up with TRBD1. TRBJ2-7 matches the DNA end more closely, so the J call is doubtful. CDR1 SEHNR and CDR2 FQNEAQ come from the germline V gene (reference sequence). This CDR3 region has 17 residues. CDR3 amino acids: CASSSGQGRLFTSEQYF. CDR3 nucleotides: TGTGCCAGCAGCTCGGGACAGGGAAGGCTTTTTACCTCCGAGCAGTACTTC.

The rearrangement joins TRBV21-1 to TRBJ2-7; the table's D call, TRBD2, has no DNA check behind it. TRBV21-1 counts as a pseudogene. The CDR3 totals 14 residues. DNA of the CDR3: TGTGCCAGCAGCCCCTCAGAGTATTCCTACGAGCAGTACTTC. Translating gives CASSPSEYSYEQYF.

In nucleotides, the CDR3 is TGTGCCAGCAGCTTGGGACTAGCGGGAGGAACCTCCTACAATGAGCAGTTCTTC. This encodes CASSLGLAGGTSYNEQFF. The chain is built from TRBV7-3 and TRBJ2-1; TRBD2 matches 15 bases. Germline-derived CDR1 and CDR2 are SGHTA and FQGTGA. The J segment lost 0 bases and the V segment lost 3 bases, leaving 3 bases of the junction unmatched. The CDR3 totals 18 residues.

The V gene is TRBV28, the J gene TRBJ2-6; no definite D call. Germline CDR1 and CDR2: MDHEN and SYDVKM. V was shortened by 8 bases and J by 9 bases, with 20 bases between the two germline ends. The CDR3 extends over 15 amino acids. This CDR3 reads CASHGSLTPNNVLTF. The DNA of the CDR3 is TGTGCCAGCCACGGAAGCCTCACCCCGAACAACGTCCTGACTTTC.

This chain links TRBV3-1 with TRBJ2-7, with D perhaps matching TRBD1 (6 bases). Trimming stripped 1 base from V and 2 bases from J, with 12 bases between. Germline CDR1 is LGHDT and CDR2 is YNNKEL (reference sequence). CDR3 length: 15 residues. In DNA, the CDR3 is TGTGCCAGCAGCCAAGCAGGACAGAATCCCTACGAGCAGTACTTC. Amino acids: CASSQAGQNPYEQYF.

This clonotype was seen many times. The V call is TRBV10-3, the J call TRBJ2-7; D not certain. V lost 0 bases and J lost 6, with 12 bases in between. The CDR3 covers 14 residues. Germline CDR1 reads ENHRY; CDR2 reads SYGVKD. CDR3 in DNA: TGTGCCATCAGTGAGTCGAGGTCCATAGGCGAGCAGTACTTC. It translates to CAISESRSIGEQYF.

The table lists this clonotype with a few counts. The rearrangement links TRBV2 to TRBJ1-5; tentatively, D is TRBD1 (5 bases). This CDR3 contains 15 residues. Germline CDR1 and CDR2: SNHLY and FYNNEI. Trimming cost V 5 bases and J 2 bases, with 13 bases left between them. CDR3 region: CASSIQARGNQPQHF. DNA for the CDR3: TGTGCCAGCAGTATACAGGCCCGGGGCAATCAGCCCCAGCATTTT.

The gene calls are TRBV5-6 and TRBJ2-7; no firm D call. Germline V gene sequence: CDR1 SGHDT, CDR2 YYEEEE. CDR3 length equals 13 residues. Trimming removed 4 bases at V and 7 bases at J, with 15 bases between. As DNA, the CDR3 is TGTGCCAGCAGCGTGGATTCGCGGTGGGAGCAGTACTTC. Residues: CASSVDSRWEQYF.

This sequence joins TRBV30 and TRBJ2-1; tentative D call: TRBD2 (6 bases). The CDR3 is 15 residues long. Germline V gene lookup returns CDR1 GTSNPN and CDR2 SVGIG (reference sequence). The V end was cut by 1 base, the J end by 0 bases, with 10 bases between. Here the CDR3 DNA reads TGTGCCTGGAGTGACACCGGGAGCTCCTACAATGAGCAGTTCTTC. As protein: CAWSDTGSSYNEQFF.

The chain combines TRBV7-2 with TRBJ2-4, with TRBD1 as a possible D gene (6 bases). Trimming removed 4 bases from V and 15 bases from J, with 16 bases in between. This CDR3 is built from 12 residues. Germline V gene lookup returns CDR1 SGHTA and CDR2 FQGNSA. CDR3 DNA sequence: TGTGCCAGCAGCTCCCCAGGGGAGACCCGGTACTTC. Its translation is CASSSPGETRYF. Together with reference TRBV7-2 and TRBJ2-4, the CDR3 gives the full variable domain: GAGVSQSPSNKVTEKGKDVELRCDPISGHTALYWYRQSLGQGLEFLIYFQGNSAPDKSGLPSDRFSAERTGGSVSTLTIQRTQQEDSAVYLCASSSPGETRYFGAGTRLSVL.

The chain employs TRBV7-3 and TRBJ2-1, with a tentative D call TRBD1 (7 bases). V lost 1 base and J lost 3, with 13 bases in between. Germline V gene data show CDR1 as SGHTA and CDR2 as FQGTGA. The CDR3 length is 16 residues. CDR3 protein: CASSLRRGDSYNEQFF. The CDR3 bases are TGTGCCAGCAGCTTAAGGAGGGGGGACAGCTACAATGAGCAGTTCTTC. Drawing the rest from reference TRBV7-3 and TRBJ2-1, the complete variable domain is GAGVSQTPSNKVTEKGKYVELRCDPISGHTALYWYRQSLGQGPEFLIYFQGTGAADDSGLPNDRFFAVRPEGSVSTLKIQRTERGDSAVYLCASSLRRGDSYNEQFFGPGTRLTVL.

The chain employs TRBV5-1 and TRBJ2-5; D possibly matches TRBD1 or TRBD2 (5 bases each). The germline V gene has CDR1 SGHRS and CDR2 YFSETQ. The CDR3 has 12 amino acids. CDR3 sequence: CEYRDLEKTQYF. DNA of the CDR3: TGCGAGTACCGGGACCTTGAAAAGACCCAGTACTTC.